The 14 T cell receptor beta chains below come from one sample, sequenced in a study of spatial heterogeneity in lung cancer. Noted time point: sample taken at primary tumor resection. Whole RNA obtained from tumor, nontumor lung or frozen PBMC underwent sequencing without sorting. A single record per CDR3 protein comes from TCRdb applying MiXCR to the 5' RACE reads. This repertoire shows some 14,000 distinct CDR3 sequences, 5.2% found once; its top ten account for 36%. Sample: lung tumor tissue, taken at surgery. These receptors were taken from a human donor with early-stage non-small cell lung cancer.

At least ten counts were recorded for this clonotype. As an off-target read in a library built for alpha chains, this beta chain has a frequency of little significance. The V and J genes are TRBV2 and TRBJ1-6; D unclear. V was shortened by 1 base and J by 1 base, with 8 bases between the two germline ends. Germline V gives CDR1 SNHLY, CDR2 FYNNEI. The CDR3 has 16 residues. The CDR3 nucleotides are TGTGCCAGCAGTGAAGAGGGAAATTCCTATAATTCACCCCTCCACTTT. Encoded protein: CASSEEGNSYNSPLHF.

This clonotype has a count of ten or more. A library made for alpha chains picked up this beta chain off target, so its size means little. V is TRBV20-1 and J is TRBJ2-3; tentatively, D is TRBD1 or TRBD2 (5 bases each). CDR3 length: 13 amino acids. The germline CDR1 and CDR2 sequences are DFQATT and SNEGSKA (reference sequence). V was pared by 6 bases and J by 0 bases, with 10 bases between. The CDR3 here is CSADRDSTDTQYF. The CDR3 DNA follows: TGCAGTGCGGACCGGGACAGCACAGATACGCAGTATTTT.

This clonotype was counted ten times or more. Little can be read into the size of this beta chain, an off-target read in a library designed for alpha chains. CDR3 bases: TGCAGCGGTAGCGTAGCGAACACCGGGGAGCTGTTTTTT. This translates into CSGSVANTGELFF. V usage is TRBV29-1 and J usage is TRBJ2-2, with TRBD2 as a possible D gene (5 bases). CDR1 and CDR2 (germline): SQVTM, ANQGSEA. The V end lost 7 bases, the J end lost 0 bases, and 9 bases lay between the germline ends. This CDR3 region has 13 residues.

By share, this clonotype counts as large. This beta chain represents an off-target read in a library built for alpha chains; its size is of limited meaning. The chain joins TRBV6-5 to TRBJ2-7; 7 bases align to TRBD1. Germline CDR1 is MNHEY and CDR2 is SVGAGI. V lost 3 bases to trimming and J lost 5 bases; unmatched junction nucleotides: 7. The CDR3 runs 14 residues. The CDR3 DNA is TGTGCCAGCAGTTATCAACAGGGGCAGAACGAGCAGTACTTC. This sequence encodes CASSYQQGQNEQYF.

This clonotype occurred many times. This beta chain is an off-target read within a library intended for alpha chains, so its frequency means little. The rearrangement uses TRBV7-3 and TRBJ2-2; 9 bases are shared with TRBD2. V lost 4 bases, J lost 6 bases, and 9 bases stayed unmatched. This CDR3 region has 16 residues. CDR1 and CDR2 (germline): SGHTA, FQGTGA. CDR3 nucleotides: TGTGCCAGCAGCTCCCTAGCGGGGCCGCGTTCCGGGGAGCTGTTTTTT. Protein product: CASSSLAGPRSGELFF.

This clonotype was counted many times. For a library built for alpha chains, this beta chain is a stray read; little rests on its size. The rearrangement uses TRBV6-6 and TRBJ2-7; D is ambiguous. CDR3 length equals 12 residues. V lost 7 bases to trimming and J lost 2 bases, with 9 bases between them. Germline CDR1 and CDR2: MNHNY and SVGAGI (reference sequence). The CDR3 DNA reads as TGTGCCAGCATCGACCCCCCCTACGAGCAGTACTTC. Translated: CASIDPPYEQYF.

This clonotype turned up a few times. This beta chain represents an off-target read in a library built for alpha chains; its size is of limited meaning. The chain joins TRBV11-1 to TRBJ2-1; D unclear. The CDR3 is 12 residues long. Germline CDR1 SGHAT, CDR2 FQDESV (reference sequence). V shed 0 bases and J shed 9 bases, with 6 bases lying between them. The CDR3 region is CASSLARIEQFF. CDR3 coding DNA: TGTGCCAGCAGCTTAGCTCGTATTGAGCAGTTCTTC.

This clonotype appeared many times. Since the library was made to target alpha chains, this beta chain is a stray read and its abundance is not meaningful. This CDR3 reads CSASPNSEADTQYF. The CDR3 nucleotides read TGCAGTGCTAGCCCTAACTCTGAGGCAGATACGCAGTATTTT. The V call is TRBV20-1, the J call TRBJ2-3, with D hard to call. The V end was cut by 3 bases, the J end by 4 bases, with 14 bases between. This CDR3 contains 14 residues. The germline V gene encodes CDR1 DFQATT and CDR2 SNEGSKA (reference sequence).

This clonotype was seen ten or more times. Little can be read into the size of this beta chain, an off-target read in a library designed for alpha chains. This chain uses TRBV29-1 with TRBJ1-1; possible D gene TRBD1, 5 bases. CDR1 and CDR2 from the germline V gene are SQVTM and ANQGSEA. This CDR3 contains 13 residues. V lost 5 bases and J lost 1, with 11 bases in between. The chain's CDR3 is CSVHTGENTEAFF. The DNA for the CDR3 is TGCAGCGTTCATACAGGAGAGAACACTGAAGCTTTCTTT.

This clonotype counts as medium-sized. This beta chain turned up in a library designed for alpha chains; as an off-target read, its abundance says little. The gene calls are TRBV28 and TRBJ2-3; 9 bases match TRBD1. The J segment lost 0 bases and the V segment lost 2 bases, leaving 6 bases of the junction unmatched. Germline-derived CDR1 and CDR2 are MDHEN and SYDVKM. The CDR3 has 17 amino acids. CDR3 residues: CASSLLPQGASTDTQYF. The CDR3 DNA sequence: TGTGCCAGCAGTTTACTCCCACAGGGGGCTAGCACAGATACGCAGTATTTT.

This clonotype was recorded many times. The library was designed around alpha chains, so this beta chain is a stray read whose abundance carries little weight. The chain employs TRBV6-2 or TRBV6-3 and TRBJ2-4; no firm D call. The CDR3 is 16 amino acids. Per the germline V gene, CDR1 is MNHEY and CDR2 is SVGEGT. V shed 4 bases and J shed 4 bases, with 17 bases lying between them. CDR3 amino acids: CASSLWAESGKNIQYF. In nucleotides, the CDR3 is TGTGCCAGCAGTTTGTGGGCAGAGTCGGGTAAAAACATTCAGTACTTC.

This clonotype has a count of ten or more. This beta chain came through as a stray read in a library set up for alpha chains, and its size says little. This sequence joins TRBV29-1 and TRBJ2-1; TRBD1 matches at 12 bases. V dropped 1 base and J dropped 8; count of bases not matched to a gene: 6. In germline, CDR1 is SQVTM, CDR2 ANQGSEA. CDR3 size: 15 residues. The chain's CDR3 is CSVEGGTGGNYEQFF. CDR3 sequence (DNA): TGCAGCGTTGAAGGGGGGACAGGGGGCAACTATGAGCAGTTCTTC.

This clonotype was found many times. This beta chain is an off-target read within a library intended for alpha chains, so its frequency means little. V and J are TRBV7-9 and TRBJ1-1, with a weak D call TRBD1 (6 bases). Looked up from germline, CDR1 is SEHNR and CDR2 is FQNEAQ (reference sequence). Trimming left V 0 bases short and J 5 bases short, with 13 bases between. This CDR3 comprises 15 residues. DNA for the CDR3: TGTGCCAGCAGCTTAGCCTTAGGGGGAGGTACTGAAGCTTTCTTT. This sequence encodes CASSLALGGGTEAFF.

This clonotype was seen many times. The library was prepared for alpha chains; this beta chain is a stray read, so its frequency means little. The CDR3 nucleotides read TGTGCCAGCAGGGGCCAGCTGAACACTGAAGCTTTCTTT. It yields the protein CASRGQLNTEAFF. The rearrangement uses TRBV7-9 and TRBJ1-1; no reliable D call. CDR1 and CDR2 (germline): SEHNR, FQNEAQ (reference sequence). The CDR3 extends over 13 amino acids. Trimming stripped 6 bases from V and 0 bases from J, with 8 bases between.